This entry lists 26 T cell receptor beta chains sequenced from one sample in a study of beta chain features in type 1 diabetes. Study results and limitations: Type 1 diabetes patients had moderately but significantly shorter TCRB CDR3s in all four CD4+ subsets.

Every isolated RNA sample was fully reverse transcribed, so sequencing captured expressed TCRB transcripts. Sequencing was performed with immunoSEQ multiplex PCR; in TCRdb, only in-frame clones are kept and a portion is missing. The sample shows about 280,000 clones, 15% of them seen only once. No cognate antigen is known for these TCRs. Sequenced input: naive CD4+ T cells from blood. Receptors were obtained from a man aged 18 to 29 with type 1 diabetes.

About this clone itself: The identical CDR3 is also encoded by other nucleotide sequences in the sample. The V call is TRBV27, the J call TRBJ2-3, with 13 bases aligning to TRBD2. The trim removed 8 bases at V and 9 bases at J, leaving 11 bases unmatched. The CDR3 runs to 15 residues. Germline CDR1 and CDR2: MNHEY and SMNVEV (reference sequence). CDR3 protein: CASRGLAGELRTQYF. The CDR3 nucleotides are TGTGCCAGCCGAGGACTAGCGGGGGAGTTGAGGACGCAGTATTTT.

This chain connects TRBV4-2 to TRBJ2-3; D is possibly TRBD2 (6 bases). The CDR3 is made up of 16 amino acids. The germline V and J ends were trimmed by 5 bases and 0 bases, with 15 bases remaining between them. Germline V gene sequence: CDR1 LGHNA, CDR2 YNFKEQ. The CDR3 reads CASSARPGTSTDTQYF. The CDR3 nucleotides read TGTGCCAGCAGCGCGCGTCCCGGGACTAGCACAGATACGCAGTATTTT.

This clone was picked up a small number of times. The J gene is TRBJ2-5, the V gene TRBV7-6, with 9 bases lining up with TRBD2. This CDR3 is 15 amino acids long. After removal of 4 bases from V and 4 bases from J, the junction contained 7 bases not matched to a gene. CDR1 and CDR2 from the germline V gene are SGHVS and FNYEAQ. This CDR3 reads CASSSFRTSVETQYF. In DNA form, the CDR3 reads TGTGCCAGCAGCTCATTTAGGACTAGCGTAGAGACCCAGTACTTC.

This clone was seen a few times. V is TRBV9 and J is TRBJ1-1; perhaps TRBD1 as D (6 bases). V lost 0 bases to trimming and J lost 4 bases, with 7 bases between them. The V gene's germline CDR1 is SGDLS and CDR2 YYNGEE. The CDR3 length is 13 residues. This CDR3 reads CASSVEGGTEAFF. CDR3 nucleotides: TGTGCCAGCAGCGTAGAAGGGGGCACTGAAGCTTTCTTT.

This clone was observed a handful of times. The chain recombines TRBV11-2 with TRBJ2-5; 7 bases map to TRBD1. Losses at the gene ends were 1 base for V and 1 base for J; bases not matched to a gene: 6. The length of the CDR3 is 16 residues. CDR1 and CDR2 from the germline V gene are SGHAT and FQNNGV. CDR3 nucleotides: TGTGCCAGCAGCTTAGTGGCAGGGGGTCGCCAAGAGACCCAGTACTTC. It yields the protein CASSLVAGGRQETQYF.

The V and J genes are TRBV6-5 and TRBJ1-5; TRBD1 might be the D (6 bases). The germline CDR1 and CDR2 sequences are MNHEY and SVGAGI. V was cut by 5 bases and J by 4 bases, with 12 bases left in between. This CDR3 comprises 14 residues. The CDR3 sequence: CASSPRDTNQPQHF. The DNA for the CDR3 is TGTGCCAGCAGTCCCCGGGACACAAATCAGCCCCAGCATTTT.

The rearrangement joins TRBV6-5 to TRBJ2-5, with 10 bases lining up with TRBD1. This CDR3 has 13 amino acids. The germline V gene has CDR1 MNHEY and CDR2 SVGAGI. V lost 4 bases, J lost 5 bases, and 1 base stayed unmatched. CDR3 bases: TGTGCCAGCAGTTCGACAGGGGGCGAGACCCAGTACTTC. Encoded protein: CASSSTGGETQYF.

This clone was observed a handful of times. The gene calls are TRBV25-1 and TRBJ1-2; 7 bases agree with TRBD1. V was pared by 6 bases and J by 6 bases, with 10 bases of the junction left unmatched. CDR1 is MGHDK, CDR2 SYGVNS, per germline. This CDR3 contains 14 residues. The CDR3 loop reads CASRKKGARDGYTF. CDR3 DNA sequence: TGTGCCAGCAGGAAAAAGGGGGCTAGGGATGGCTACACCTTC.

This clone was recorded only once. The chain employs TRBV4-3 and TRBJ1-1, with 7 bases lining up with TRBD1. Per germline, CDR1 LGHNA and CDR2 YSLEER. The length of the CDR3 is 15 residues. With 1 base clipped from V and 2 bases from J, the junction kept 4 bases outside the gene matches. The CDR3 DNA sequence: TGCGCCAGCAGCCAAGGACAGGGACCAAACACTGAAGCTTTCTTT. Its protein is CASSQGQGPNTEAFF.

In DNA form, the CDR3 reads TGTGCCAGCAGTCTTATGGAGCGGTCCTACACCGGGGAGCTGTTTTTT. This gives the protein CASSLMERSYTGELFF. The chain has TRBV14 and TRBJ2-2; D may be TRBD2 (5 bases). V lost 6 bases, J lost 3 bases, and 17 bases lay in between. Germline CDR1 SGHDN, CDR2 FVKESK. The CDR3 is 16 residues long.

The chain uses TRBV23-1 and TRBJ1-2; D might be TRBD1 (5 bases). TRBV23-1 is known as an ORF, though its function is uncertain. V was pared by 0 bases and J by 1 base, with 18 bases between. The CDR3 contains 18 residues. The CDR3 DNA reads TGCGCCAGCAGTCAATCGAAAGGGGCGCCACGTCTTAACTATGGCTACACCTTC. It yields the protein CASSQSKGAPRLNYGYTF.

The genes are TRBV5-1 and TRBJ1-6; no clear D gene. The germline gives CDR1 SGHRS, CDR2 YFSETQ. This CDR3 region has 13 residues. With 0 bases removed from V and 14 bases from J, the gap between germline ends came to 12 bases. The CDR3 sequence: CASSLAGKSSLHF. CDR3 nucleotides: TGCGCCAGCAGCTTGGCCGGTAAATCGTCCCTCCACTTT.

The V call is TRBV7-2, the J call TRBJ2-3; tentative D call: TRBD2 (5 bases). V gave up 0 bases and J gave up 1 base, with 14 bases separating them. This CDR3 contains 17 residues. The germline CDR1 and CDR2 sequences are SGHTA and FQGNSA. The CDR3 DNA reads as TGTGCCAGCAGCTTAGCGCCGGGATTCACCCGCACAGATACGCAGTATTTT. This translates into CASSLAPGFTRTDTQYF.

This clone was observed a single time. The chain carries TRBV19 and TRBJ2-5, with TRBD1 matching over 7 bases. This CDR3 is built from 14 residues. The V and J ends lost 8 bases and 1 base, in that order; junction bases with no gene match: 7. Germline loops: CDR1 LNHDA, CDR2 SQIVND (reference sequence). The CDR3: CASGRQGGQETQYF. The DNA for the CDR3 is TGTGCCAGTGGGAGACAGGGTGGCCAAGAGACCCAGTACTTC.

The V call is TRBV4-1, the J call TRBJ2-1; 9 nucleotides match TRBD1. CDR1 MGHRA and CDR2 YSYEKL come from the germline V gene. Germline trimming cut 6 bases from V and 9 bases from J; bases unmatched to any gene: 12. The CDR3 has 15 amino acids. The CDR3 sequence is CASRRTGQGRAEQFF. DNA of the CDR3: TGCGCCAGCAGGCGAACGGGACAGGGTCGTGCTGAGCAGTTCTTC.

CDR3 loop: CASSLEAPYNEQFF. In DNA form, the CDR3 reads TGTGCCAGCAGTCTAGAAGCCCCCTACAATGAGCAGTTCTTC. The chain combines TRBV28 with TRBJ2-1; no reliable D call. The length of the CDR3 is 14 residues. Germline V CDR1 and CDR2: MDHEN, SYDVKM. V lost 5 bases to trimming and J lost 2 bases, with 10 bases between them.

This clone was observed a few times. This chain connects TRBV5-6 to TRBJ2-5, with TRBD1 identical over 9 bases. The germline gives CDR1 SGHDT, CDR2 YYEEEE. V dropped 2 bases and J dropped 4; count of bases not matched to a gene: 3. The CDR3 totals 14 residues. The CDR3 DNA sequence: TGTGCCAGCAGCTTCCGACAGGGGGGAGAGACCCAGTACTTC. Its translation is CASSFRQGGETQYF.

V usage is TRBV30 and J usage is TRBJ2-7; D gene uncertain. The CDR3 spans 13 residues. The V end was cut by 1 base, the J end by 2 bases, with 9 bases between. Germline lookup yields CDR1 GTSNPN and CDR2 SVGIG (reference sequence). The CDR3 is CAWSEVGPYEQYF. In DNA form, the CDR3 reads TGTGCCTGGAGTGAGGTGGGCCCCTACGAGCAGTACTTC.

This chain links TRBV21-1 with TRBJ1-4; TRBD1 is taken as the D call from the table, unchecked against the DNA. TRBV21-1 is a listed pseudogene. The CDR3 extends over 16 amino acids. CDR3 loop: CASSKVWGQEGEKLFF. The CDR3, as DNA: TGTGCCAGCAGCAAAGTTTGGGGACAGGAGGGTGAAAAACTGTTTTTT.

This clone was counted only a few times. V is TRBV19 and J is TRBJ1-2, with D uncertain. CDR3 length: 12 amino acids. V was cut by 9 bases and J by 6 bases, with 14 bases left in between. The germline gives CDR1 LNHDA, CDR2 SQIVND (reference sequence). DNA of the CDR3: TGTGCCAGCCAGAGCAGAGGGAATGGCTACACCTTC. This gives the protein CASQSRGNGYTF.

This rearrangement joins TRBV5-1 to TRBJ1-2, with D unresolved. The germline V gene has CDR1 SGHRS and CDR2 YFSETQ. V lost 4 bases and J lost 7, with 14 bases in between. The CDR3 spans 13 residues. The CDR3 reads CASSPAGEVGYTF. DNA of the CDR3: TGCGCCAGCAGCCCCGCCGGGGAGGTTGGCTACACCTTC. Together with reference TRBV5-1 and TRBJ1-2, the CDR3 gives the full variable domain: KAGVTQTPRYLIKTRGQQVTLSCSPISGHRSVSWYQQTPGQGLQFLFEYFSETQRNKGNFPGRFSGRQFSNSRSEMNVSTLELGDSALYLCASSPAGEVGYTFGSGTRLTVV.

V is TRBV5-4 and J is TRBJ2-2; 7 nucleotides align to TRBD2. The CDR3 contains 15 residues. Germline V gives CDR1 SGHNT, CDR2 YYREEE (reference sequence). The trim removed 6 bases at V and 3 bases at J, leaving 8 bases unmatched. CDR3 amino acids: CASTPPGGYTGELFF. CDR3 DNA: TGTGCCAGCACTCCCCCGGGGGGATACACCGGGGAGCTGTTTTTT.

This clone was found a few times. The chain uses TRBV30 and TRBJ1-3; D is unclear. Trimming removed 3 bases at V and 0 bases at J, with 12 bases between. This CDR3 region has 15 residues. Germline CDR1 is GTSNPN and CDR2 is SVGIG (reference sequence). The CDR3 loop is CAWSAQTLSGNTIYF. CDR3 DNA sequence: TGTGCCTGGAGCGCACAGACCCTCTCTGGAAACACCATATATTTT.

This clone was found a few times. CDR3 nucleotides: TGTGCCAGCAGTTCCTCGGGACTAGCGGGCCCATCGAGCTCCTACGAGCAGTACTTC. As protein: CASSSSGLAGPSSSYEQYF. The V call is TRBV28, the J call TRBJ2-7; 12 bases agree with TRBD2. Trimming removed 4 bases from V and 0 bases from J; junction bases left unmatched: 13. Per the germline V gene, CDR1 is MDHEN and CDR2 is SYDVKM. This CDR3 is 19 amino acids long.

This clone was counted only a few times. The rearrangement links TRBV4-1 to TRBJ2-3; TRBD1 might be the D (6 bases). The V end was cut by 2 bases, the J end by 2 bases, with 14 bases between. Germline V gene lookup returns CDR1 MGHRA and CDR2 YSYEKL. There are 16 residues in the CDR3. CDR3 in amino acids: CASSQIYRTATDTQYF. As DNA, the CDR3 is TGCGCCAGCAGCCAAATTTATAGGACAGCCACAGATACGCAGTATTTT.

This clone was found a few times. This rearrangement joins TRBV4-2 to TRBJ1-1; the match to TRBD1 covers 7 bases. The V gene's germline CDR1 is LGHNA and CDR2 YNFKEQ. The J segment lost 1 base and the V segment lost 5 bases, leaving 1 base of the junction unmatched. The CDR3 runs 13 residues. DNA for the CDR3: TGTGCCAGCAGCGACAGGGAGAACACTGAAGCTTTCTTT. Translating gives CASSDRENTEAFF.